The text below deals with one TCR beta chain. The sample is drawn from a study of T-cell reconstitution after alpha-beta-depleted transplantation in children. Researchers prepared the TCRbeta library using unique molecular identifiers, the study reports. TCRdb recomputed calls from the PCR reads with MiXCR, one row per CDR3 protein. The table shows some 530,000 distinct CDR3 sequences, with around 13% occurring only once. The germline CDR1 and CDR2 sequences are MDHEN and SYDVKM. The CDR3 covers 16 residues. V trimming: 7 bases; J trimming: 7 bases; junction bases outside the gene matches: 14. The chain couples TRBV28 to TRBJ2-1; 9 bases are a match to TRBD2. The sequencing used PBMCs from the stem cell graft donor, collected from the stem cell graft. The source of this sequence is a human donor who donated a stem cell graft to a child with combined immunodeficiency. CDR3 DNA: TGTGCCAGCACCCGGGGGAGGCGGGGGGGATTTAATGAGCAGTTCTTC. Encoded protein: CASTRGRRGGFNEQFF.